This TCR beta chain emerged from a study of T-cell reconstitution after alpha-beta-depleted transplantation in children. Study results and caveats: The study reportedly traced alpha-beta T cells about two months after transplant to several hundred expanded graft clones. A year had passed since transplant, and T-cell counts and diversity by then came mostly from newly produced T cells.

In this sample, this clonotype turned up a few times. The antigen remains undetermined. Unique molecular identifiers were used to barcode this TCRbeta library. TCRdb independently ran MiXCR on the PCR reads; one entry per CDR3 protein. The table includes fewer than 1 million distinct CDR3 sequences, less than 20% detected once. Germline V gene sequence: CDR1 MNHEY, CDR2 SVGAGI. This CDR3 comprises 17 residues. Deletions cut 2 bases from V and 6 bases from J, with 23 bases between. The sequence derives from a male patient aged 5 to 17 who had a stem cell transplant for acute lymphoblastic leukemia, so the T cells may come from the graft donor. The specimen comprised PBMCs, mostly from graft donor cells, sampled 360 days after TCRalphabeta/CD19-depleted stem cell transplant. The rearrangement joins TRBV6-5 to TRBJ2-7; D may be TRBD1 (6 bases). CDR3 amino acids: CASSYGMLRDTISEQYF. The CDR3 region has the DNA TGTGCCAGCAGTTACGGGATGCTCCGGGACACGATATCCGAGCAGTACTTC.